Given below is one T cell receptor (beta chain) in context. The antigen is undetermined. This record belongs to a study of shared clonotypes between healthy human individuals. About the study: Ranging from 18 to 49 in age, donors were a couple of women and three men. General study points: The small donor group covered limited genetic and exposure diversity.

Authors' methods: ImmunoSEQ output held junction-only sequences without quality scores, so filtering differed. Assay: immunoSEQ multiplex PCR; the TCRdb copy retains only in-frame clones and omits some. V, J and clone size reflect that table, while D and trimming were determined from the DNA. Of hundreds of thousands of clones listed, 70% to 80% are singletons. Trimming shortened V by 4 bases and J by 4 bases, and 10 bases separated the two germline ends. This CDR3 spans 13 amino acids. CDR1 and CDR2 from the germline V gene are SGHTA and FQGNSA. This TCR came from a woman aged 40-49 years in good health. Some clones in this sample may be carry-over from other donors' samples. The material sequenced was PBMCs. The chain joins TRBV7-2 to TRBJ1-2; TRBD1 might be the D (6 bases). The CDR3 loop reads CASSSDRTYGYTF. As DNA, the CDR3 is TGTGCCAGCAGCTCGGACAGAACCTATGGCTACACCTTC.